This T cell receptor beta chain is drawn from a study of T-cell memory formation after mild COVID-19. Broader study findings: Day 37-peaking second-wave clones had unconfirmed SARS-CoV-2 specificity. There was a balanced CD4/CD8 profile in clones contracting day 15 to 85, and later expanders leaned CD4+.

Regarding this clonotype: No antigen is known for it.

TCRdb reprocessed the 5' RACE reads via MiXCR and lists one record per CDR3 protein. The sample has 550,000 to 700,000 distinct CDR3 sequences, roughly 18% seen once. Trimming cost V 2 bases and J 1 base, with 22 bases left between them. This CDR3 comprises 19 residues. The gene calls are TRBV12-3 or TRBV12-4 and TRBJ2-3; D might be TRBD1 or TRBD2, each matching 5 bases. Sequencing was done on a sample of PBMCs or a T cell subset sorted from them (not recorded which). The receptor comes from an adult woman who had mild COVID-19 (a few samples of this study predate the infection). Cell type and time point are not known. The CDR3 reads CASSLSLGLATRRTDTQYF. The CDR3, as DNA: TGTGCCAGCAGTTTATCCTTGGGGCTAGCAACCCGTCGCACAGATACGCAGTATTTT.